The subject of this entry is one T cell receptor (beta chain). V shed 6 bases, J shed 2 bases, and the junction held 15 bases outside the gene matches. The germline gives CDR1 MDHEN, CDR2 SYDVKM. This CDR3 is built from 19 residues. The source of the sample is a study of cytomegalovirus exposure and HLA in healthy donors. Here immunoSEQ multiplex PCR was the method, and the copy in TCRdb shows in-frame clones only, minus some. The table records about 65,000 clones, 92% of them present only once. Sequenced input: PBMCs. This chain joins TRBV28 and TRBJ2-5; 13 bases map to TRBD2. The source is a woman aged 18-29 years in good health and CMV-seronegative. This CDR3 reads CASRPTTSGRPAEQETQYF. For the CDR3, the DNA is TGTGCCAGCAGACCCACGACTAGCGGGAGGCCGGCTGAACAAGAGACCCAGTACTTC.